Below are 23 T cell receptor beta chains sequenced from a single sample in a study of patients and donors after allogeneic stem cell transplantation. TCRdb reprocessed the RT-PCR reads with MiXCR, giving one entry per CDR3 protein. The data show some 880,000 distinct CDR3 sequences, roughly 17% seen once. Material: blood, either unsorted or a sorted T cell fraction (not recorded which). The source of these receptors is a human donor who was either an allogeneic HSCT recipient or a stem cell or donor lymphocyte infusion donor (not recorded which). It is not recorded whose cells these are; they may come from a transplant donor.

The chain links TRBV30 to TRBJ1-2; possibly TRBD1 for D (5 bases). The V end lost 0 bases, the J end lost 4 bases, and 15 bases lay between the germline ends. The CDR3 has 15 residues. CDR1 is GTSNPN and CDR2 is SVGIG in the germline V gene (reference sequence). The CDR3 DNA is TGTGCCTGGAGTGTAGTAGGGGCGCTCAGCTATGGCTACACCTTC. As protein: CAWSVVGALSYGYTF.

For the CDR3, the DNA is TGTGCCAGCAGCTTAGATCAGGCTAGCGGGAGGGTCAATGAGCAGTTCTTC. Translated: CASSLDQASGRVNEQFF. The genes are TRBV11-3 and TRBJ2-1; TRBD2 matches at 12 bases. The germline gives CDR1 SGHNT, CDR2 YENEEA. The CDR3 has 17 amino acids. J gave up 6 bases and V 0 bases, and 6 bases lay outside the gene matches.

The chain couples TRBV20-1 to TRBJ1-2; 10 bases are a match to TRBD1. Germline V gene lookup returns CDR1 DFQATT and CDR2 SNEGSKA (reference sequence). The CDR3 runs 13 residues. V shed 6 bases, J shed 6 bases, and the junction held 7 bases outside the gene matches. The CDR3 nucleotides are TGCAGTGCCCCTAGGGACAGGGGAGATGGCTACACCTTC. It specifies CSAPRDRGDGYTF.

This clonotype was detected only a few times. The chain has TRBV3-1 and TRBJ1-1; TRBD1 might be the D (5 bases). V lost 4 bases, J lost 1 base, and 10 bases lay in between. Germline CDR1 is LGHDT and CDR2 is YNNKEL (reference sequence). The CDR3 has 14 amino acids. CDR3 bases: TGTGCCAGCAGCCTCATCGGGACGAACACTGAAGCTTTCTTT. Residues: CASSLIGTNTEAFF. Full variable domain (rest looked up from reference TRBV3-1 and TRBJ1-1): DTAVSQTPKYLVTQMGNDKSIKCEQNLGHDTMYWYKQDSKKFLKIMFSYNNKELIINETVPNRFSPKSPDKAHLNLHINSLELGDSAVYFCASSLIGTNTEAFFGQGTRLTVV.

This clonotype showed up just a few times. This sequence joins TRBV4-1 and TRBJ2-1; D remains unclear. This CDR3 has 15 amino acids. V gave up 0 bases and J gave up 1 base, with 7 bases separating them. In germline, CDR1 is MGHRA, CDR2 YSYEKL. The CDR3 sequence: CASSQELGSYNEQFF. CDR3 coding DNA: TGCGCCAGCAGCCAAGAACTCGGGTCCTACAATGAGCAGTTCTTC.

This chain connects TRBV11-2 to TRBJ1-1; D is perhaps TRBD1 (5 bases). V lost 5 bases and J lost 2, with 12 bases in between. This CDR3 comprises 14 residues. Germline CDR1 reads SGHAT; CDR2 reads FQNNGV. This CDR3 reads CASSGPTVNTEAFF. The CDR3 bases are TGTGCCAGCAGCGGACCGACAGTAAACACTGAAGCTTTCTTT.

The chain joins TRBV29-1 to TRBJ2-1; 9 positions agree with TRBD1. Germline CDR1 and CDR2: SQVTM and ANQGSEA. Germline trimming cut 8 bases from V and 9 bases from J; bases unmatched to any gene: 14. CDR3 length: 14 residues. The CDR3 coding sequence is TGCAGCCTTCGCGGGGACAGGGTCGGTGGTGAGCAGTTCTTC. Translating it yields CSLRGDRVGGEQFF.

The rearrangement joins TRBV30 to TRBJ1-3; perhaps TRBD1 as D (5 bases). The V and J ends lost 0 bases and 6 bases respectively, with 12 bases between them. The CDR3 spans 14 residues. CDR1 and CDR2 from the germline V gene are GTSNPN and SVGIG (reference sequence). As DNA, the CDR3 is TGTGCCTGGAGTGTAGGGCAGGGTTTAAACACCATATATTTT. Encoded protein: CAWSVGQGLNTIYF.

This rearrangement joins TRBV27 to TRBJ2-7; TRBD2 is a possible D gene (6 bases). The germline V gene encodes CDR1 MNHEY and CDR2 SMNVEV (reference sequence). The CDR3 has 16 residues. Trimming took 3 bases from V and 4 from J, leaving 19 bases between them. The CDR3, as DNA: TGTGCCAGCAGTTTGAATTGGGGGAGGACTATTTACGAGCAGTACTTC. Residues: CASSLNWGRTIYEQYF.

This rearrangement joins TRBV9 to TRBJ2-1, with 9 bases fitting TRBD2. The CDR3 is made up of 17 amino acids. V lost 0 bases, J lost 1 base, and 5 bases stayed unmatched. Per the germline V gene, CDR1 is SGDLS and CDR2 is YYNGEE. The CDR3 nucleotides are TGTGCCAGCAGCGTAGCTCAAGCGGGAGGATCCTACAATGAGCAGTTCTTC. This gives the protein CASSVAQAGGSYNEQFF.

V and J are TRBV4-1 and TRBJ2-7, with a weak D call TRBD2 (6 bases). The germline gives CDR1 MGHRA, CDR2 YSYEKL. Trimming took 5 bases from V and 3 from J, leaving 17 bases between them. This CDR3 is built from 15 residues. CDR3 nucleotide sequence: TGCGCCAGCAGCTCTCCTTCCCGGGGGAACTACGAGCAGTACTTC. As protein: CASSSPSRGNYEQYF.

The chain links TRBV13 to TRBJ2-2; 7 positions match TRBD2. CDR1 and CDR2 (germline): PRHDT, FYEKMQ (reference sequence). CDR3 length: 15 amino acids. The junction had 1 base not matched to a gene; V was cut back by 3 bases and J by 0 bases. CDR3 coding DNA: TGTGCCAGCAGCTTCGGACTAGCGAACACCGGGGAGCTGTTTTTT. This codes for CASSFGLANTGELFF.

In its sample, this clonotype was seen a few times. The genes are TRBV29-1 and TRBJ2-1; 10 nucleotides match TRBD2. The V gene's germline CDR1 is SQVTM and CDR2 ANQGSEA. V lost 4 bases, J lost 7 bases, and 10 bases stayed unmatched. This CDR3 comprises 15 residues. CDR3 loop: CSVGVSGRALNEQFF. DNA of the CDR3: TGCAGCGTTGGGGTAAGCGGGAGGGCCCTGAATGAGCAGTTCTTC.

This clonotype was observed a few times. This chain uses TRBV27 with TRBJ1-4, with 7 bases aligning to TRBD1. V lost 5 bases to trimming and J lost 4 bases; unmatched junction nucleotides: 4. The germline V gene has CDR1 MNHEY and CDR2 SMNVEV (reference sequence). The CDR3 is 14 residues long. CDR3 bases: TGTGCCAGCAGTGACAGGGAACTTAATGAAAAACTGTTTTTT. Translation gives CASSDRELNEKLFF.

The table lists this clonotype with many counts. The chain joins TRBV20-1 to TRBJ1-2, with no clear D. V was cut by 2 bases and J by 1 base, with 8 bases left in between. Per germline, CDR1 DFQATT and CDR2 SNEGSKA (reference sequence). The CDR3 totals 13 residues. The CDR3 is CSARLTFNYGYTF. The CDR3 DNA reads as TGCAGTGCTAGATTGACCTTTAACTATGGCTACACCTTC.

This clonotype showed up just once. The J gene is TRBJ2-5, the V gene TRBV11-3; D not resolved. The CDR3 is 14 amino acids. The germline CDR1 and CDR2 sequences are SGHNT and YENEEA. V shed 3 bases and J shed 6 bases, with 14 bases lying between them. The CDR3 bases are TGTGCCAGCAGCTTCTCTGGTGTGGGCCAGACCCAGTACTTC. This codes for CASSFSGVGQTQYF.

The table lists this clonotype with a few counts. This chain connects TRBV27 to TRBJ2-3; D is uncertain. Germline V gene data show CDR1 as MNHEY and CDR2 as SMNVEV (reference sequence). There are 16 residues in the CDR3. With 2 bases removed from V and 0 bases from J, the gap between germline ends came to 12 bases. The CDR3 here is CASSLGFRGSTDTQYF. The CDR3 DNA follows: TGTGCCAGCAGTTTAGGGTTTCGCGGTAGCACAGATACGCAGTATTTT.

This clonotype has only a few counts. This chain joins TRBV5-6 and TRBJ1-4, with no clear D. V gave up 0 bases and J gave up 6 bases, with 9 bases separating them. The CDR3 consists of 14 residues. Germline V gives CDR1 SGHDT, CDR2 YYEEEE. The chain's CDR3 is CASSLGGRDEKLFF. The CDR3 bases are TGTGCCAGCAGCTTGGGAGGGCGGGATGAAAAACTGTTTTTT.

This clonotype showed up just once. V and J are TRBV29-1 and TRBJ2-7; no clear D. Trimming shortened V by 5 bases and J by 3 bases, and 8 bases separated the two germline ends. CDR1 SQVTM and CDR2 ANQGSEA come from the germline V gene. This CDR3 spans 11 amino acids. CDR3 nucleotide sequence: TGCAGCGTTAATACTAACTACGAGCAGTACTTC. Translated, it gives CSVNTNYEQYF.

The CDR3 coding sequence is TGTGCCAGCAGCTTCCCGGGGTATCCTGAAGCTTTCTTT. Encoded protein: CASSFPGYPEAFF. This chain links TRBV7-9 with TRBJ1-1; no firm D call. V shed 3 bases and J shed 6 bases, with 11 bases lying between them. The length of the CDR3 is 13 residues. Per the germline V gene, CDR1 is SEHNR and CDR2 is FQNEAQ (reference sequence).

The rearrangement joins TRBV27 to TRBJ2-7; TRBD1 aligns across 9 bases. From germline, CDR1 is MNHEY and CDR2 SMNVEV (reference sequence). J lost 5 bases, V lost 1 base, and 15 bases had no gene match. This CDR3 contains 18 residues. Here the CDR3 reads CASSLLSVFSGTGNEQYF. For the CDR3, the DNA is TGTGCCAGCAGTTTATTGTCGGTTTTCTCCGGGACAGGGAACGAGCAGTACTTC.

The chain combines TRBV2 with TRBJ1-1, with D maybe TRBD1 (5 bases). V dropped 6 bases and J dropped 1 base, with 15 bases sitting between them. The CDR3 has 15 residues. Germline V CDR1 and CDR2: SNHLY, FYNNEI. CDR3 DNA: TGTGCCAGCAGGGGGGGGAGGCTGGCGAACACTGAAGCTTTCTTT. It specifies CASRGGRLANTEAFF.

CDR3 protein: CASSHTNSPLHF. In nucleotides, the CDR3 is TGTGCCAGCAGCCACACAAATTCACCCCTCCACTTT. This sequence joins TRBV14 and TRBJ1-6; D uncertain. Trimming left V 3 bases short and J 7 bases short, with 4 bases between. The CDR3 extends over 12 amino acids. Germline values: CDR1 SGHDN, CDR2 FVKESK.